This T cell receptor (beta chain) stems from a study of T cells in Graves' hyperthyroidism and ophthalmopathy. Amplification yielded TCR beta CDR3 regions, with RNA transcripts as the source. TCR CDR3 regions were first amplified by RT-PCR with HTBI primers. One entry per CDR3 protein, called by TCRdb with MiXCR from the multiplex PCR reads. The sample has almost 600,000 distinct CDR3 sequences, about half seen once. Germline CDR1 and CDR2: SEHNR and FQNEAQ (reference sequence). V lost 4 bases, J lost 9 bases, and 1 base stayed unmatched. The CDR3 has 14 residues. This clonotype occurred many times. Hyperthyroidism had been newly diagnosed in patients aged 18 to 65, and its duration was under 2 months.

This sequence joins TRBV7-9 and TRBJ1-6; 12 nucleotides line up with TRBD1. Sequencing input: peripheral blood or thyroid tissue (not recorded which). This clonotype was sampled from a woman between 18 and 29 years old with Graves' hyperthyroidism. This chain's CDR3 is CASSWDRGPSPLHF. The CDR3, as DNA: TGTGCCAGCAGCTGGGACAGGGGGCCTTCACCCCTCCACTTT.